This TCR beta chain emerged from a study of T cells after yellow fever vaccination. Study results and caveats: The booster response re-showed most primary clones: more than 95% CD4, approximately 90% CD8.

The CDR3 consists of 16 residues. Losses at the gene ends were 0 bases for V and 7 bases for J; bases not matched to a gene: 10. CDR1 and CDR2 from the germline V gene are DFQATT and SNEGSKA (reference sequence). As concerns this clonotype: What it recognizes is unknown.

A single record per CDR3 protein comes from TCRdb applying MiXCR to the 5' RACE reads. Altogether about 300,000 distinct CDR3 sequences are present, about 4% being singletons, with the ten largest covering roughly 24%. The rearrangement links TRBV20-1 to TRBJ2-2; 8 bases fit TRBD1. Sample: PBMCs, taken 5 days after the yellow fever booster vaccination. The clonotype comes from a young man who received the YFV17D yellow fever vaccine. The CDR3 DNA sequence: TGCAGTGCTAGAGATAGGAGGACAGGGTTCAACGGGGAGCTGTTTTTT. Protein product: CSARDRRTGFNGELFF.